This T cell receptor beta chain was identified in a study of graft-versus-host responses after intestinal transplantation. Study-level information: Multivisceral, liver-intestinal, or isolated intestinal grafts went to recipients.

Graft samples were processed, releasing intraepithelial and lamina propria lymphocytes. Trimming shortened V by 0 bases and J by 2 bases, and 12 bases separated the two germline ends. Germline loops: CDR1 SGHTS, CDR2 YDEGEE. The CDR3 consists of 16 residues. Notes on this clone: Its antigen is currently unknown.

The protocol was immunoSEQ multiplex PCR, while the TCRdb copy is restricted to in-frame clones and leaves out a portion. The sample shows around 7,400 clones, about three quarters of them seen only once. The study, taken as a whole, reports: Recipient-marrow GvH clones were detected, some having first appeared in ileum or blood. With peak circulating GvH clone levels came an association with early post-transplant HvG declines.

The receptor's source is a human patient who received an intestinal transplant, so some T cells may come from the graft donor. The material was ileum tissue, obtained around 33 weeks after intestinal transplantation. V and J are TRBV5-8 and TRBJ1-5, with D maybe TRBD1 (6 bases). As DNA, the CDR3 is TGTGCCAGCAGCTTGGTGGGGGGCAGGGGCAATCAGCCCCAGCATTTT. Translating gives CASSLVGGRGNQPQHF.